This TCR beta chain was recorded in a study of blood T cell repertoires in COVID-19. Study-level background: There were acute and convalescent COVID-19 samples, and they came from the United States, Italy and Spain.

In the authors' methods: Estimates of nucleated cell counts were drawn from the amplification of reference gene primers. The protocol was immunoSEQ multiplex PCR, while the TCRdb copy is restricted to in-frame clones and leaves out a portion. D and trimming come from the DNA, and the V and J calls and clone size come from that table. Of around 200,000 clones in the sample, approximately 86% were seen once. V lost 3 bases and J lost 1, with 6 bases in between. The CDR3 spans 13 residues. The V and J genes are TRBV12-3 or TRBV12-4 and TRBJ1-1; no clear D. The sequence was obtained from a middle-aged man with active or convalescent COVID-19. The sequencing sample was made of peripheral blood. The CDR3 DNA sequence: TGTGCCAGCAGTTTTCGGGAGAACACTGAAGCTTTCTTT. It specifies CASSFRENTEAFF.